This TCR beta chain is drawn from a study of vaccination effects on CD4 cells after COVID-19. Peptide-pool stimulation followed by sequencing identified expanded antigen-specific CD4+ clonotypes in the ViraFEST assay. The culture ran for around nine days before CD4+ T cells were isolated. It was two doses of either the BNT162b2 or mRNA-1273 vaccine that participants received. In regard to this clone: As yet, its antigen is unknown.

The CDR3 contains 13 residues. Germline CDR1 and CDR2: WSHSY and SAAADI. The V end was cut by 8 bases, the J end by 1 base, with 11 bases between. Generated by immunoSEQ multiplex PCR, the TCRdb table keeps only in-frame clones and is missing some. Of roughly 59,000 clones listed, around 80% were seen once; the top ten hold 2%. The rearrangement links TRBV10-2 to TRBJ2-5; tentative D call: TRBD2 (5 bases). Sequenced material: CD4+ T cells from PBMCs cultured with HCoV-OC43 spike peptides, taken after COVID-19 vaccination. The subset was: HCoV-OC43 spike overlapping peptide pool stimulation. This TCR was sampled from a human donor who received a COVID-19 vaccine. In DNA, the CDR3 is TGCGCCAGCTCACGGGGATTCCAAGAGACCCAGTACTTC. Residues: CASSRGFQETQYF.